This T cell receptor beta chain came from a study of T-cell memory formation after mild COVID-19. Study-level points and caveats: CD4+ contracting clones were found mainly in CM and EM, and CD8+ ones in EMRA. Nothing confirmed that second-wave clones peaking on day 37 were specific for SARS-CoV-2. The study detected some responding clones in pre-infection memory, suggesting cross-reactive memory joined.

This clonotype appeared a few times. Its antigen is not identified. With 2 bases removed from V and 3 bases from J, the gap between germline ends came to 8 bases. This CDR3 comprises 13 residues. Looked up from germline, CDR1 is MGHRA and CDR2 is YSYEKL. After 5'RACE with constant-segment primers, TCR alpha and TCR beta cDNA libraries carrying sample barcodes and UMIs were obtained. TCRdb re-analysed the 5' RACE reads in MiXCR, keeping a single row per CDR3 protein. Here the sample spans roughly 450,000 distinct CDR3 sequences, 15% to 20% being singletons. The sample was PBMCs or a T cell subset sorted from them (not recorded which). This chain links TRBV4-1 with TRBJ2-7; D unresolved. The sequence was obtained from an adult woman who had mild COVID-19 (a few samples of this study predate the infection). Cell type and time point are not known. CDR3: CASSQTLNYEQYF. The CDR3 DNA reads TGCGCCAGCAGCCAAACCTTAAACTACGAGCAGTACTTC.